The present T cell receptor (beta chain) was sequenced within a study of T cell repertoires in cytomegalovirus infection. Study at large: HLA-B-restricted CMV epitopes that are well studied were used alongside recently identified HLA-C-restricted ones. TCR beta signatures that were public indicated CMV infection and matching HLA type. Study conclusions and caveats: Carriers of CMV and the relevant HLA type were discriminated by public TCR beta frequency. Across the ex vivo response, the dominant clonotypes were HLA-C-restricted CMV-specific TCR beta clonotypes.

TCRdb passed the reads through MiXCR, listing each CDR3 protein once. In the table there are hundreds of thousands of distinct CDR3 sequences, roughly 36% of which are singletons. V was pared by 4 bases and J by 9 bases, with 10 bases between. This CDR3 is 13 amino acids long. With respect to this clonotype: Its antigen is undetermined.

This TCR derives from a human donor in good health (CMV status not recorded). Some clones in this sample may be carry-over from other donors' samples. The sample in question was cultured PBMCs, obtained from culture after CMV antigen stimulation. This sequence joins TRBV12-3 or TRBV12-4 and TRBJ1-6, with a tentative D call TRBD1 (6 bases). This chain's CDR3 is CASSSRQVSPLHF. CDR3 nucleotides: TGTGCCAGCAGTTCCAGACAGGTTTCACCCCTCCACTTT.